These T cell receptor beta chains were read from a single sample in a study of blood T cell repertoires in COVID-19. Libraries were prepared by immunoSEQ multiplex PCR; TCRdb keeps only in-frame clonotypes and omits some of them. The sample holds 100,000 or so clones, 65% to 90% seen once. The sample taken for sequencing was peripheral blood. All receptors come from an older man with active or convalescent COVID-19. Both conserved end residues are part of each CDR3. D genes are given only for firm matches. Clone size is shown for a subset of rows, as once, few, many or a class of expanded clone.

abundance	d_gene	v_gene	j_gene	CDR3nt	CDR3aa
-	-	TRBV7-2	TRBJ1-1	TGTGCCAGCAGCCCCGGACAGATGAACACTGAAGCTTTCTTT	CASSPGQMNTEAFF
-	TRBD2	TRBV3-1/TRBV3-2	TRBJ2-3	TGTGCCAGCAGCCCCGGAGCGGGGGGGCCTATAGATACGCAGTATTTT	CASSPGAGGPIDTQYF
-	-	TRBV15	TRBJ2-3	TGTGCCACCAGCAGCGCAACAGACAGGCCGAAGCGTGATACGCAGTATTTT	CATSSATDRPKRDTQYF
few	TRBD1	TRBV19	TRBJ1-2	TGTGCCAGTACGGGCCTCGGGACAGGGGCCTATGGCTACACCTTC	CASTGLGTGAYGYTF
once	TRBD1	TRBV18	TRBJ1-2	TGTGCCAGCTCACCACAGAGGGGGCGAGAGGACTATGGCTACACCTTC	CASSPQRGREDYGYTF
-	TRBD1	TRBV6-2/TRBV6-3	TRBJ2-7	TGTGCCAGCAGTGGCGGGACAGGGACCTACGAGCAGTACTTC	CASSGGTGTYEQYF
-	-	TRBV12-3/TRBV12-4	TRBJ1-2	TGTGCCAGCAGCCTGGGAGGGAATTATGGCTACACCTTC	CASSLGGNYGYTF
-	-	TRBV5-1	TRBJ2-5	TGCGCCAGCAGCACGGCAGGGGCCGAGACCCAGTACTTC	CASSTAGAETQYF
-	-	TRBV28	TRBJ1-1	TGTGCCAGCAGTCCCTTCGAGGGGAGGAGGACTGAAGCTTTCTTT	CASSPFEGRRTEAFF
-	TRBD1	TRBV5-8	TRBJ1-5	TGTGCCAGCAGCTTGGTGTTGAGAACAGGGGCTGGTCAGCCCCAGCATTTT	CASSLVLRTGAGQPQHF
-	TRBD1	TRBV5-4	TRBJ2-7	TGTGCCAGCAGCTTGTGGGACAGGAGCTCCTACGAGCAGTACTTC	CASSLWDRSSYEQYF
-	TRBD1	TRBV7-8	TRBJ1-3	TGTGCCAGCAGCTTACTGGGGACAGGGGTCTCTGGAAACACCATATATTTT	CASSLLGTGVSGNTIYF
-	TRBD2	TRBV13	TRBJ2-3	TGTGCCAGCAGCCGACTAGCGGGAGTGACAGATACGCAGTATTTT	CASSRLAGVTDTQYF
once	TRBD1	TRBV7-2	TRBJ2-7	TGTGCCAGCAGCGAATCAGGGGGCCCCTTCTACGAGCAGTACTTC	CASSESGGPFYEQYF
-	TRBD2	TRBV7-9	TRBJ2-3	TGTGCCAGCAGGAGAGCGGGGAGCACAGATACGCAGTATTTT	CASRRAGSTDTQYF
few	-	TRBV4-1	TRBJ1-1	TGCGCCAGCAGACAGCCCATGAACACTGAAGCTTTCTTT	CASRQPMNTEAFF
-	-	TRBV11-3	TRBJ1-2	TGTGCCAGCAGCCCAGGACACGGGGGCTATGGCTACACCTTC	CASSPGHGGYGYTF
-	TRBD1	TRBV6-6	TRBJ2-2	TGTGCCAGCAGCTGGGACAGCGAGACCGGGGAGCTGTTTTTT	CASSWDSETGELFF
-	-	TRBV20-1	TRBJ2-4	TGCAGTGTTAAGGACTACATTCAGTACTTC	CSVKDYIQYF
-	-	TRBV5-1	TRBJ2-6	TGCGCCAGCAGCCCGGACGGGAACTCTGGGGCCAACGTCCTGACTTTC	CASSPDGNSGANVLTF
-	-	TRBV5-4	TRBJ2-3	TGTGCCAGCAGCTTGGAAACAGGGAAAGATACGCAGTATTTT	CASSLETGKDTQYF
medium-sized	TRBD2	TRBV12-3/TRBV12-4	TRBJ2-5	TGTGCCAGCAGTCGAGGACTAGTAGAGACCCAGTACTTC	CASSRGLVETQYF
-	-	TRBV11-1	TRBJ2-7	TGTGCCAGCAGCCCGGCGGGGCACCTCTCCTACGAGCAGTACTTC	CASSPAGHLSYEQYF
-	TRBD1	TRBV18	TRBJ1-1	TGTGCCAGCTCACCGCGTCCGACAGGGCGGAACACTGAAGCTTTCTTT	CASSPRPTGRNTEAFF
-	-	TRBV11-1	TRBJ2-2	TGTGCCAGCAGCGCCCGGGACAGGGAGCTGTTTTTT	CASSARDRELFF
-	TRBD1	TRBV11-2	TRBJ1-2	TGTGCCAGCAGCTTCGACAGGGATTACGGCTACACCTTC	CASSFDRDYGYTF
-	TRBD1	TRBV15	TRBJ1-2	TGTGCCACCAGCAGGGACCGGGACAGCTATGGCTACACCTTC	CATSRDRDSYGYTF
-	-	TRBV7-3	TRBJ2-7	TGTGCCAGCAGCTTACAGGCGGGGCCCGAGCAGTACTTC	CASSLQAGPEQYF
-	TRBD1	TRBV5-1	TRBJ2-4	TGCGCCAGCAGCTGGGGACAGGGGTCCAAAAACATTCAGTACTTC	CASSWGQGSKNIQYF
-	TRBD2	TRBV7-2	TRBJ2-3	TGTGCCAGCAGCTTAGGGCTAGCGGGGGGGCACTTAAGCACAGATACGCAGTATTTT	CASSLGLAGGHLSTDTQYF
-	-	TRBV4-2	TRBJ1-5	TGTGCCAGCAGCCAAGATCGACAGCCCAATCAGCCCCAGCATTTT	CASSQDRQPNQPQHF
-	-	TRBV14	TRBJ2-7	TGTGCCAGCAGCCCACCAGCGGGCCAAGCCTACGAGCAGTACTTC	CASSPPAGQAYEQYF
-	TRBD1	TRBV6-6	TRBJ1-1	TGTGCCAGCAGATCAGGGGGCGGAACTGAAGCTTTCTTT	CASRSGGGTEAFF
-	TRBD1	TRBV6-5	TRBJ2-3	TGTGCCAGCAGGACAGGGGGCGCAGATACGCAGTATTTT	CASRTGGADTQYF
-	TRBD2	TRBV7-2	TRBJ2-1	TGTGCCAGCAGCCTAAAAATAGCGGGGCAGTTCTTC	CASSLKIAGQFF